A selection of T cell receptor beta chains follows, all from one sample in a study of blood T cell repertoires in COVID-19. Produced via immunoSEQ multiplex PCR; TCRdb's table is partial and in-frame only. This sample has fewer than 350,000 clones, with around 90% found just once. The specimen was PBMCs or T cells enriched from blood (not recorded which). These receptors all come from a woman between 25 and 40 years old who had recovered from COVID-19. Each CDR3 is given with its conserved first and last residue. The D gene is left open where the match is weak. Where a row states a size, it is once, few, many or the class of an expanded clone; other rows omit it.

DNA | CDR3 | length | size | J | D | V
TGCGCCAGCAGCCCGGGACTTGCGGACACTGAAGCTTTCTTT | CASSPGLADTEAFF | 14 | NA | TRBJ1-1 | NA | TRBV5-1
TGCGCCAGCAGCCAATTAAAACTCGAAAACACCATATATTTT | CASSQLKLENTIYF | 14 | NA | TRBJ1-3 | NA | TRBV4-1
TGTGCCAGCCGGGGACTAGCGGAAACTAGTTACAATGAGCAGTTCTTC | CASRGLAETSYNEQFF | 16 | NA | TRBJ2-1 | TRBD2 | TRBV6-6
TGTGCCACCAGTATAGCGGGAAGCACAGATACGCAGTATTTT | CATSIAGSTDTQYF | 14 | NA | TRBJ2-3 | TRBD2 | TRBV24-1
TGTGCCAGCAGCCTGGGGCCGAGCTCCTACGAGCAGTACTTC | CASSLGPSSYEQYF | 14 | NA | TRBJ2-7 | NA | TRBV11-1
TGTGCCAGCAGCGGACAGGTAGAAAAACTGTTTTTT | CASSGQVEKLFF | 12 | many | TRBJ1-4 | TRBD1 | TRBV7-9
TGCGCCAGCAGCCTGGGGGGTGTCTCTGGAAACACCATATATTTT | CASSLGGVSGNTIYF | 15 | NA | TRBJ1-3 | NA | TRBV4-1
TGTGCCAGCAGATGGCAGGGTGACGAGGATGGCTACACCTTC | CASRWQGDEDGYTF | 14 | NA | TRBJ1-2 | NA | TRBV6-5
TGTGCCATCAGTGAGTCCCTGCAGGCCTATGATCAGCCCCAGCATTTT | CAISESLQAYDQPQHF | 16 | NA | TRBJ1-5 | NA | TRBV10-3
TGCGCCAGCAGCCCAGCCCCGACAGGTCTTAATCAGCCCCAGCATTTT | CASSPAPTGLNQPQHF | 16 | NA | TRBJ1-5 | NA | TRBV5-1
TGCGCCAGCAGCTTGGTGGGGGCGTCTGAAAAACTGTTTTTT | CASSLVGASEKLFF | 14 | NA | TRBJ1-4 | NA | TRBV5-1
TGTGCCAGCAGTTCCCACAGGGCAATGATCAATCAGCCCCAGCATTTT | CASSSHRAMINQPQHF | 16 | NA | TRBJ1-5 | NA | TRBV27
TGTGCCAGTGCCGGGGGGGGGAAAGAGACCCAGTACTTC | CASAGGGKETQYF | 13 | NA | TRBJ2-5 | TRBD2 | TRBV6-5
TGTGCCAGCAGCTTAGTTCTCGGGGGCATTCAGTACTTC | CASSLVLGGIQYF | 13 | NA | TRBJ2-4 | NA | TRBV11-2
TGTGCCACCAGCAGAGATGCCAGGTTCAATCAGCCCCAGCATTTT | CATSRDARFNQPQHF | 15 | NA | TRBJ1-5 | NA | TRBV15
TGCGCCAGCAGCTCGTTCGGGTCTACTGAAGCTTTCTTT | CASSSFGSTEAFF | 13 | NA | TRBJ1-1 | NA | TRBV5-1
TGTGCCAGCAGCTATTCGAGGCAGGGGGCTATCGGACAAGAGACCCAGTACTTC | CASSYSRQGAIGQETQYF | 18 | once | TRBJ2-5 | TRBD1 | TRBV14
TGTGCCAGCAGCCTCGTTTCCGGGGGAGCCTACGAGCAGTACTTC | CASSLVSGGAYEQYF | 15 | NA | TRBJ2-7 | NA | TRBV14
TGCAGCGTTGGAGGCCCGGCGGCTTATGGCTACACCTTC | CSVGGPAAYGYTF | 13 | NA | TRBJ1-2 | NA | TRBV29-1
TGTGCCAGCAGCTTGCCAGGGGACAGGGGGGCCCATGGCTACACCTTC | CASSLPGDRGAHGYTF | 16 | NA | TRBJ1-2 | TRBD1 | TRBV7-9